A selection of T cell receptor beta chains follows, all from one sample in a study of T cells after yellow fever vaccination. TCRdb re-called the 5' RACE reads through MiXCR, storing one row per CDR3 protein. The sample has about 320,000 distinct CDR3 sequences, roughly an eighth seen once. This sample comprised CD4+ T cells sorted from PBMCs, obtained 15 days after the yellow fever booster vaccination. These receptors were obtained from a man younger than 35 who received the YFV17D yellow fever vaccine. The CDR3 runs from the conserved cysteine through the conserved F or W. The D gene is left open where the match is weak. Expanded clones get a size class; other rows say once, few or many, or leave the size out.

NA	TRBV28	TRBJ1-6	many	TGTGCCAGCAGACCTTGGTCCCTGGAAAATTCACCCCTCCACTTT	CASRPWSLENSPLHF
NA	TRBV6-1	TRBJ1-5	NA	TGTGCCACTATCGCTAGCAATCAGCCCCAGCATTTT	CATIASNQPQHF
NA	TRBV4-3	TRBJ2-3	few	TGCGCCAGCAGCCTTCGCGGGGGCCCCACAGATACGCAGTATTTT	CASSLRGGPTDTQYF
NA	TRBV12-3/TRBV12-4	TRBJ2-7	NA	TGTGCCAGCAGTTTTGACTTACTATCCTACGAGCAGTACTTC	CASSFDLLSYEQYF
NA	TRBV5-1	TRBJ1-1	few	TGCGCCAGCACAGAGTCCCCGGGGGTCAAAGCTTTCTTT	CASTESPGVKAFF
TRBD2	TRBV4-3	TRBJ2-4	NA	TGCGCCAGCAGCTGGATGGGGAAGACTAGCGGAAAAAACATTCAGTACTTC	CASSWMGKTSGKNIQYF
NA	TRBV10-3	TRBJ2-2	few	TGTGCCATCAGTGAGGTTTTAGGGGCCGGGGAGCTGTTTTTT	CAISEVLGAGELFF
TRBD2	TRBV12-3/TRBV12-4	TRBJ2-1	NA	TGTGCCAGCAGCCCCGGGACTAGCGGGGGGAATGAGCAGTTCTTC	CASSPGTSGGNEQFF
TRBD2	TRBV4-3	TRBJ2-2	many	TGCGCCAGCAGCCCTACTAGCGGGGGCACCGGGGAGCTGTTTTTT	CASSPTSGGTGELFF
NA	TRBV20-1	TRBJ1-2	NA	TGCAGTGCTAGCCGAGGACAGCGAGGCTACACCTTC	CSASRGQRGYTF
TRBD2	TRBV5-6	TRBJ2-5	NA	TGTGCCAGCAGCTTGGGACTAGCGGGGATACAAGAGACCCAGTACTTC	CASSLGLAGIQETQYF
TRBD1	TRBV6-6	TRBJ2-2	NA	TGTGCCAGCAGCTCGGGACAGGGGAGGGCAACCGGGGAGCTGTTTTTT	CASSSGQGRATGELFF
NA	TRBV28	TRBJ1-2	few	TGTGCCAGCAGCCCCGTACGGCCCTATGGCTACACCTTC	CASSPVRPYGYTF